This T cell receptor beta chain was retrieved from a study of lymphopenia after photon versus proton radiotherapy. Study-wide results and limits: Relative stability marked proton patients; photon patients lost diversity and naive cells. After lymphocyte nadir, photon-treated repertoires showed oligoclonal expansion, especially CD8+ Temra.

With respect to this clone: Its antigen is unidentified.

Here immunoSEQ multiplex PCR was the method, and the copy in TCRdb shows in-frame clones only, minus some. The sample yields some 20,000 clones, 84% seen once. The germline V gene encodes CDR1 MDHEN and CDR2 SYDVKM. This CDR3 contains 15 residues. Unmatched junction bases numbered 3, after V lost 5 bases and J lost 3 bases. This TCR was recovered from a woman in her 50s with pancreatic cancer. Here the sequenced sample was peripheral blood, taken from a patient treated with photon-based radiotherapy. V gene TRBV28 combines with J gene TRBJ2-1, with TRBD2 identical over 11 bases. DNA for the CDR3: TGTGCCAGCAGTGACGGGACTAGCGGCTACAATGAGCAGTTCTTC. Translating gives CASSDGTSGYNEQFF.